The 25 T cell receptor beta chains below come from one sample, sequenced in a study of blood T cell repertoires in COVID-19. Produced via immunoSEQ multiplex PCR; TCRdb's table is partial and in-frame only. Counted here are about 160,000 clones, approximately 84% occurring once; the ten biggest clones make up roughly 5%. Sequenced input: PBMCs or T cells enriched from blood (not recorded which). These receptors originate from a woman aged 40 to 49 with acute COVID-19.

About this clone itself: Other DNA sequences in this specimen translate into the identical CDR3. V and J are TRBV9 and TRBJ2-1, with D tentatively TRBD2 (5 bases). Trimming shortened V by 2 bases and J by 0 bases, and 9 bases separated the two germline ends. The V gene's germline CDR1 is SGDLS and CDR2 YYNGEE. CDR3 size: 15 residues. CDR3 sequence: CASSVGESSYNEQFF. The CDR3, as DNA: TGTGCCAGCAGCGTCGGGGAGAGCTCCTACAATGAGCAGTTCTTC.

This chain uses TRBV7-9 with TRBJ2-1; TRBD2 agrees at 12 bases. This CDR3 has 15 amino acids. With V trimmed by 4 bases and J by 8 bases, 6 bases remained unmatched. Looked up from germline, CDR1 is SEHNR and CDR2 is FQNEAQ (reference sequence). The CDR3: CASSSRLAGEDEQFF. DNA for the CDR3: TGTGCCAGCAGCTCCAGACTAGCGGGAGAGGATGAGCAGTTCTTC.

In DNA form, the CDR3 reads TGTGCCAGCAGCGTCAACCCCGGGGGGAGGGAGGAAGCTTTCTTT. Protein: CASSVNPGGREEAFF. This chain joins TRBV9 and TRBJ1-1; TRBD1 is a possible D gene (5 bases). This CDR3 is 15 amino acids long. The V end lost 2 bases, the J end lost 8 bases, and 19 bases lay between the germline ends. Germline V gives CDR1 SGDLS, CDR2 YYNGEE. The full variable domain, in which reference TRBV9 and TRBJ1-1 provide the parts outside the CDR3, is DSGVTQTPKHLITATGQRVTLRCSPRSGDLSVYWYQQSLDQGLQFLIQYYNGEERAKGNILERFSAQQFPDLHSELNLSSLELGDSALYFCASSVNPGGREEAFFGQGTRLTVV.

This clone came up once. In DNA, the CDR3 is TGTGCCAGCAGCCCCAGGGCCACGGTGACTAGCGGGAGACCCACAGATACGCAGTATTTT. It yields the protein CASSPRATVTSGRPTDTQYF. This chain links TRBV7-6 with TRBJ2-3; 12 positions match TRBD2. Germline values: CDR1 SGHVS, CDR2 FNYEAQ. The CDR3 spans 20 residues. V lost 5 bases, J lost 2 bases, and 17 bases stayed unmatched.

The chain carries TRBV9 and TRBJ1-5; D gene ambiguous. V lost 0 bases and J lost 0, with 7 bases in between. The CDR3 totals 15 residues. Germline assignment: CDR1 SGDLS and CDR2 YYNGEE. The CDR3, as DNA: TGTGCCAGCAGCGTAGGGGCCACTAGCAATCAGCCCCAGCATTTT. The encoded protein is CASSVGATSNQPQHF.

J is TRBJ2-2 and V is TRBV24-1, with 10 positions matching TRBD2. The V segment lost 3 bases and the J segment 0 bases; nucleotides outside the gene matches: 9. The CDR3 sequence is 19 residues long. CDR1 KGHDR and CDR2 SFDVKD come from the germline V gene. Here the CDR3 reads CATSDARTSGTPNTGELFF. The CDR3 DNA follows: TGTGCCACCAGTGATGCCAGGACTAGCGGCACCCCGAACACCGGGGAGCTGTTTTTT.

Regarding this clone: The same CDR3 is also encoded by other DNA sequences in this sample. The rearrangement joins TRBV5-1 to TRBJ2-1; the match to TRBD2 covers 11 bases. The CDR3 extends over 15 amino acids. The germline gives CDR1 SGHRS, CDR2 YFSETQ. J gave up 4 bases and V 4 bases, and 4 bases lay outside the gene matches. CDR3 DNA: TGCGCCAGCAGCCCACTAGCGGGAGCGTACAATGAGCAGTTCTTC. It codes for CASSPLAGAYNEQFF.

The J gene is TRBJ1-2, the V gene TRBV10-1; 9 positions agree with TRBD1. Trimming cost V 2 bases and J 3 bases; bases outside gene matches: 4. The CDR3 totals 15 residues. CDR1 and CDR2 from the germline V gene are WNHNN and SYGVQD (reference sequence). The CDR3 nucleotides read TGCGCCAGCAGTGAGAGACAGGGGGAGGACTATGGCTACACCTTC. Translating gives CASSERQGEDYGYTF.

In its sample, this clone was seen once. The chain is built from TRBV6-5 and TRBJ1-1; D gene unclear. V was cut by 0 bases and J by 11 bases, with 16 bases left in between. The CDR3 is 14 residues long. Germline V gene lookup returns CDR1 MNHEY and CDR2 SVGAGI. CDR3 sequence (DNA): TGTGCCAGCAGTTACTCTCCCCGGCAGGAAAGGGCTTTCTTT. This sequence encodes CASSYSPRQERAFF.

This clone came up a few times. V gene TRBV9 combines with J gene TRBJ1-3; tentative D call: TRBD1 (5 bases). The V gene lost 3 bases and the J gene lost 4 bases, with 17 bases spanning the gap. The length of the CDR3 is 16 residues. Germline V CDR1 and CDR2: SGDLS, YYNGEE. The CDR3 here is CASSATVPIMGNTIYF. The CDR3 coding sequence is TGTGCCAGCAGCGCGACAGTGCCCATTATGGGAAACACCATATATTTT. Variable domain in full (rest from reference TRBV9 and TRBJ1-3): DSGVTQTPKHLITATGQRVTLRCSPRSGDLSVYWYQQSLDQGLQFLIQYYNGEERAKGNILERFSAQQFPDLHSELNLSSLELGDSALYFCASSATVPIMGNTIYFGEGSWLTVV.

The chain combines TRBV5-4 with TRBJ2-1; 10 positions match TRBD2. Germline lookup yields CDR1 SGHNT and CDR2 YYREEE (reference sequence). V shed 6 bases, J shed 6 bases, and the junction held 6 bases outside the gene matches. The CDR3 is 14 amino acids. The CDR3 coding sequence is TGTGCCAGCACCGGATTAGCGGGGGGCAATGAGCAGTTCTTC. Protein sequence: CASTGLAGGNEQFF.

The V gene is TRBV3-1 (or the pseudogene TRBV3-2), the J gene TRBJ1-1, with D possibly TRBD1 on 6 matching bases. The CDR3 has 16 residues. The germline V and J ends were trimmed by 3 bases and 1 base, with 15 bases remaining between them. Germline loops: CDR1 LGHDT, CDR2 YNNKEL (reference sequence). In DNA form, the CDR3 reads TGTGCCAGCAGCCACCGACAGGCGGGGGCGAACACTGAAGCTTTCTTT. Encoded protein: CASSHRQAGANTEAFF.

The chain uses TRBV30 and TRBJ2-7, with 7 bases identical to TRBD1. Germline-derived CDR1 and CDR2 are GTSNPN and SVGIG (reference sequence). The trim removed 2 bases at V and 2 bases at J, leaving 6 bases unmatched. CDR3 size: 14 residues. CDR3: CAWSRGQGAYEQYF. The DNA for the CDR3 is TGTGCCTGGAGTCGCGGTCAGGGGGCCTACGAGCAGTACTTC.

V usage is TRBV11-2 and J usage is TRBJ2-7; D possibly corresponds to TRBD2 (6 bases). The CDR3 sequence is 13 residues long. Germline V gives CDR1 SGHAT, CDR2 FQNNGV. V lost 4 bases and J lost 2, with 9 bases in between. CDR3 in amino acids: CASSSWEAYEQYV. CDR3 nucleotides: TGTGCCAGCAGCTCATGGGAGGCCTACGAGCAGTACGTC.

The chain carries TRBV5-1 and TRBJ1-1, with 7 bases matching TRBD1. J lost 0 bases, V lost 2 bases, and 7 bases had no gene match. Germline CDR1 and CDR2: SGHRS and YFSETQ. The CDR3 length is 16 residues. CDR3 DNA: TGCGCCAGCAGCTTTGGACAGGTCGGGGTGAACACTGAAGCTTTCTTT. Residues: CASSFGQVGVNTEAFF.

This chain uses TRBV6-1 with TRBJ2-1, with a possible D match to TRBD2 (6 bases). Germline values: CDR1 MNHNS, CDR2 SASEGT. Trimming cost V 6 bases and J 7 bases, with 13 bases left between them. The CDR3 runs 13 residues. The DNA for the CDR3 is TGTGCCAGCAGATCCGGGACTTGGAATGAGCAGTTCTTC. Residues: CASRSGTWNEQFF.

This clone was counted a single time. The V gene is TRBV2, the J gene TRBJ2-3; 15 bases are a match to TRBD2. V lost 6 bases and J lost 2; bases outside the gene matches: 3. Germline V CDR1 and CDR2: SNHLY, FYNNEI. This CDR3 region has 16 residues. CDR3 in amino acids: CASSWTSGRVTDTQYF. Written as DNA, the CDR3 is TGTGCCAGCAGCTGGACTAGCGGGAGGGTCACAGATACGCAGTATTTT.

This chain connects TRBV2 to TRBJ1-4, with D possibly TRBD1 on 5 matching bases. V lost 6 bases, J lost 3 bases, and 14 bases lay in between. The CDR3 sequence is 15 residues long. The germline V gene encodes CDR1 SNHLY and CDR2 FYNNEI. The CDR3 here is CASSFQGQSNEKLFF. CDR3 coding DNA: TGTGCCAGCAGCTTCCAGGGTCAGTCTAATGAAAAACTGTTTTTT.

This chain connects TRBV29-1 to TRBJ2-1; D remains ambiguous. The CDR3 extends over 15 amino acids. CDR1 is SQVTM, CDR2 ANQGSEA, per germline. V lost 2 bases and J 2 bases, leaving 13 bases between the germline ends. Here the CDR3 DNA reads TGCAGCGTTGAATACGGAGAAGGAACCTACAATGAGCAGTTCTTC. It is translated as CSVEYGEGTYNEQFF.

The chain combines TRBV27 with TRBJ1-2, with a tentative D call TRBD1 (6 bases). The germline V and J ends were trimmed by 5 bases and 7 bases, with 14 bases remaining between them. The germline V gene encodes CDR1 MNHEY and CDR2 SMNVEV (reference sequence). This CDR3 region has 13 residues. The CDR3 reads CASSTGNRAGYTF. The CDR3 DNA is TGTGCCAGCAGTACGGGAAACAGGGCTGGCTACACCTTC.

The V and J genes are TRBV5-4 and TRBJ2-3, with 10 bases matching TRBD2. After removal of 4 bases from V and 4 bases from J, the junction contained 6 bases not matched to a gene. Germline CDR1 and CDR2: SGHNT and YYREEE (reference sequence). This CDR3 is 15 amino acids long. The CDR3 loop reads CASSPASGSADTQYF. The CDR3 nucleotides are TGTGCCAGCAGCCCCGCTAGCGGGAGTGCAGATACGCAGTATTTT.

This clone showed up just once. This chain uses TRBV6-2 or TRBV6-3 with TRBJ2-1; 11 bases match TRBD2. This CDR3 comprises 17 residues. The J segment lost 4 bases and the V segment lost 0 bases, leaving 5 bases of the junction unmatched. Germline V gives CDR1 MNHEY, CDR2 SVGEGT. CDR3 loop: CASSYSRLAGGYNEQFF. The CDR3 DNA follows: TGTGCCAGCAGTTACTCGCGGCTAGCGGGAGGATACAATGAGCAGTTCTTC.

The chain uses TRBV7-3 and TRBJ2-2; 11 bases line up with TRBD2. Per germline, CDR1 SGHTA and CDR2 FQGTGA. CDR3 length equals 17 residues. Losses at the gene ends were 6 bases for V and 0 bases for J; bases not matched to a gene: 6. The CDR3 DNA reads TGTGCCAGCAGGCCAACTAGCGGGAGTCCGAACACCGGGGAGCTGTTTTTT. This codes for CASRPTSGSPNTGELFF.

The chain links TRBV28 to TRBJ2-1, with unresolved D. Germline V gene data show CDR1 as MDHEN and CDR2 as SYDVKM. The V end lost 6 bases, the J end lost 3 bases, and 18 bases lay between the germline ends. The CDR3 length is 16 residues. The CDR3 bases are TGTGCCAGCAGCCCTTTTGGTACCGAACTCTACAATGAGCAGTTCTTC. It codes for CASSPFGTELYNEQFF. The full variable domain, completed using reference TRBV28 and TRBJ2-1, is DVKVTQSSRYLVKRTGEKVFLECVQDMDHENMFWYRQDPGLGLRLIYFSYDVKMKEKGDIPEGYSVSREKKERFSLILESASTNQTSMYLCASSPFGTELYNEQFFGPGTRLTVL.

The CDR3 loop is CASSLGLADTDTQYF. CDR3 nucleotides: TGTGCCAGCAGCTTGGGGCTAGCGGACACAGATACGCAGTATTTT. This chain links TRBV5-5 with TRBJ2-3; 7 bases fit TRBD2. Germline V gene data show CDR1 as SGHKS and CDR2 as YYEKEE (reference sequence). The CDR3 length is 15 residues. Trimming removed 0 bases from V and 2 bases from J; junction bases left unmatched: 3.